This entry lists 29 T cell receptor beta chains sequenced from one sample in a study of beta chain features in type 1 diabetes. Notes on the study in general: Type 1 diabetes patients had moderately but significantly shorter TCRB CDR3s in all four CD4+ subsets.

The whole isolated RNA underwent reverse transcription, so sequencing captured expressed TCRB transcripts. The table came from immunoSEQ multiplex PCR; TCRdb's copy has only in-frame clones and leaves some out. The table includes some 250,000 clones, around 13% detected once. Antigen specificity for these receptors is unknown. The specimen sequenced was naive CD4+ T cells from blood. All receptors derive from a man aged 30 to 39 with type 1 diabetes.

This chain joins TRBV5-4 and TRBJ2-2; 9 bases agree with TRBD2. The CDR3 is made up of 17 amino acids. J was trimmed by 1 base and V by 4 bases; bases with no gene match: 8. CDR1 and CDR2 (germline): SGHNT, YYREEE (reference sequence). CDR3 DNA sequence: TGTGCCAGCAGCATCGCGGCTAGCGGGAAGAACACCGGGGAGCTGTTTTTT. Protein: CASSIAASGKNTGELFF.

This clone was counted only a few times. In DNA form, the CDR3 reads TGTGCCAGCAGCCGTCCCCAGGGTGAAGCTTTCTTT. Its translation is CASSRPQGEAFF. This chain joins TRBV5-4 and TRBJ1-1, with D possibly matching TRBD1 (5 bases). Germline loops: CDR1 SGHNT, CDR2 YYREEE (reference sequence). Trimming removed 4 bases from V and 7 bases from J, with 11 bases in between. The CDR3 runs 12 residues.

The sample holds a few counts of this clone. The V call is TRBV4-1, the J call TRBJ2-3; 7 nucleotides agree with TRBD2. CDR1 is MGHRA and CDR2 is YSYEKL in the germline V gene. This CDR3 has 16 amino acids. Germline trimming cut 3 bases from V and 1 base from J; bases unmatched to any gene: 7. In DNA form, the CDR3 reads TGCGCCAGCAGCCACAATGATGGGGGGGGCACAGATACGCAGTATTTT. It is translated as CASSHNDGGGTDTQYF.

This chain uses TRBV5-4 with TRBJ2-7; D gene unclear. This CDR3 comprises 12 residues. The germline V gene has CDR1 SGHNT and CDR2 YYREEE (reference sequence). V shed 0 bases and J shed 4 bases, with 5 bases lying between them. For the CDR3, the DNA is TGTGCCAGCAGCTTGGACAGATACGAGCAGTACTTC. Its translation: CASSLDRYEQYF.

There are a few counts of this clone. V gene TRBV6-6 combines with J gene TRBJ2-1, with no clear D. CDR1 and CDR2 (germline): MNHNY, SVGAGI (reference sequence). This CDR3 is built from 13 residues. Between the trimmed V and J ends, which lost 4 bases and 3 bases, there was a span of 7 bases. The DNA of the CDR3 is TGTGCCAGCAGTTCACCCAGCTACAATGAGCAGTTCTTC. Protein: CASSSPSYNEQFF.

This sequence joins TRBV9 and TRBJ2-5; 8 positions agree with TRBD2. V trimming: 3 bases; J trimming: 0 bases; junction bases outside the gene matches: 4. This CDR3 contains 15 residues. The germline V gene has CDR1 SGDLS and CDR2 YYNGEE. CDR3 DNA sequence: TGTGCCAGCAGCGCCGGGACTAGGGACCAAGAGACCCAGTACTTC. Amino acid sequence: CASSAGTRDQETQYF. Looking up the rest from reference TRBV9 and TRBJ2-5 gives the full variable domain: DSGVTQTPKHLITATGQRVTLRCSPRSGDLSVYWYQQSLDQGLQFLIQYYNGEERAKGNILERFSAQQFPDLHSELNLSSLELGDSALYFCASSAGTRDQETQYFGPGTRLLVL.

The gene calls are TRBV4-2 and TRBJ1-2; D ambiguous. Trimming cost V 1 base and J 8 bases, with 17 bases left between them. The CDR3 has 15 residues. In germline, CDR1 is LGHNA, CDR2 YNFKEQ. This CDR3 is CASSQVSLPRLGYTF. CDR3 sequence (DNA): TGTGCCAGCAGCCAAGTCTCGTTACCTCGACTCGGCTACACCTTC.

This clone has more than one count but fewer than ten. The chain recombines TRBV27 with TRBJ1-1; no definite D call. V lost 2 bases and J lost 5, with 9 bases in between. The CDR3 contains 13 residues. Germline CDR1 and CDR2: MNHEY and SMNVEV (reference sequence). CDR3 sequence: CASSLVRGTEAFF. As DNA, the CDR3 is TGTGCCAGCAGTTTAGTCCGAGGAACTGAAGCTTTCTTT.

The CDR3 sequence is CASSLAETGGVGYTF. The CDR3 DNA is TGTGCCAGCAGCTTAGCGGAGACAGGGGGCGTCGGCTACACCTTC. The chain links TRBV7-9 to TRBJ1-2; 10 bases are a match to TRBD1. The V gene end was trimmed by 0 bases and the J gene end by 8 bases; junction bases not matched to a gene: 6. The CDR3 totals 15 residues. CDR1 is SEHNR and CDR2 is FQNEAQ in the germline V gene (reference sequence).

The chain recombines TRBV19 with TRBJ2-6; 9 nucleotides align to TRBD1. Trimming took 3 bases from V and 2 from J; bases not matched to a gene: 2. The CDR3 has 16 amino acids. The germline V gene has CDR1 LNHDA and CDR2 SQIVND (reference sequence). The CDR3 protein is CASSIDRGAGANVLTF. The CDR3, as DNA: TGTGCCAGTAGTATCGACAGGGGGGCTGGGGCCAACGTCCTGACTTTC.

This clone was found a few times. The chain carries TRBV5-1 and TRBJ1-4; 8 nucleotides match TRBD1. The CDR3 loop spans 14 amino acids. V dropped 6 bases and J dropped 8; count of bases not matched to a gene: 9. Per the germline V gene, CDR1 is SGHRS and CDR2 is YFSETQ. CDR3 protein: CASTGAGQEEKLFF. The CDR3 nucleotides read TGCGCCAGCACCGGGGCGGGACAGGAAGAAAAACTGTTTTTT. Looking up the rest from reference TRBV5-1 and TRBJ1-4 gives the full variable domain: KAGVTQTPRYLIKTRGQQVTLSCSPISGHRSVSWYQQTPGQGLQFLFEYFSETQRNKGNFPGRFSGRQFSNSRSEMNVSTLELGDSALYLCASTGAGQEEKLFFGSGTQLSVL.

This rearrangement joins TRBV5-5 to TRBJ2-2; 7 nucleotides match TRBD2. The CDR3 has 16 residues. V was clipped by 4 bases and J by 3 bases; unmatched bases: 9. Germline V CDR1 and CDR2: SGHKS, YYEKEE (reference sequence). CDR3 coding DNA: TGTGCCAGCAGCAAGGAAGGGAGGGCGGACACCGGGGAGCTGTTTTTT. Protein: CASSKEGRADTGELFF.

This rearrangement joins TRBV11-3 to TRBJ2-7; 8 bases line up with TRBD2. Germline V gene data show CDR1 as SGHNT and CDR2 as YENEEA. Trimming took 0 bases from V and 3 from J; bases not matched to a gene: 7. The CDR3 covers 16 residues. The CDR3 coding sequence is TGTGCCAGCAGCTTAGATTCACGAGCGGGAGACTACGAGCAGTACTTC. As protein: CASSLDSRAGDYEQYF. The whole variable domain, filled in from reference TRBV11-3 and TRBJ2-7, reads EAGVVQSPRYKIIEKKQPVAFWCNPISGHNTLYWYLQNLGQGPELLIRYENEEAVDDSQLPKDRFSAERLKGVDSTLKIQPAELGDSAVYLCASSLDSRAGDYEQYFGPGTRLTVT.

The V call is TRBV12-5, the J call TRBJ2-2, with D hard to call. Germline assignment: CDR1 LGHNT and CDR2 FRNRAP. The V gene lost 0 bases and the J gene lost 1 base, with 9 bases spanning the gap. The CDR3 has 16 amino acids. CDR3 DNA sequence: TGTGCTAGTGGTTTGGTTGCCAGGCGGAACACCGGGGAGCTGTTTTTT. It yields the protein CASGLVARRNTGELFF.

The V call is TRBV7-2, the J call TRBJ2-3; TRBD2 aligns across 8 bases. The V and J ends lost 1 base and 0 bases, in that order; junction bases with no gene match: 3. In germline, CDR1 is SGHTA, CDR2 FQGNSA. This CDR3 has 16 amino acids. The CDR3 region has the DNA TGTGCCAGCAGCTTAGTTCCTAGCGGGAGCACAGATACGCAGTATTTT. Translated: CASSLVPSGSTDTQYF.

The DNA of the CDR3 is TGCGCCAGCAGCTCGATTAGGCGGGACAGGGGATCTGGGGCCAACGTCCTGACTTTC. It yields the protein CASSSIRRDRGSGANVLTF. The chain uses TRBV4-1 and TRBJ2-6; the match to TRBD1 covers 10 bases. After removal of 5 bases from V and 1 base from J, the junction contained 11 bases not matched to a gene. This CDR3 is built from 19 residues. Germline values: CDR1 MGHRA, CDR2 YSYEKL.

J is TRBJ1-5 and V is TRBV16; the match to TRBD1 covers 9 bases. CDR3 length: 17 amino acids. The germline CDR1 and CDR2 sequences are KGHSY and FQNENV. V lost 4 bases, J lost 1 base, and 8 bases stayed unmatched. Here the CDR3 DNA reads TGTGCCAGCAGCCCCTATCGGGGACAGGGCAGCAATCAGCCCCAGCATTTT. Translation: CASSPYRGQGSNQPQHF.

This clone was detected a few times. The chain combines TRBV4-1 with TRBJ2-1, with a weak D call TRBD2 (6 bases). Deletions cut 1 base from V and 8 bases from J, with 18 bases between. CDR3 size: 16 residues. Per germline, CDR1 MGHRA and CDR2 YSYEKL. This CDR3 reads CASSQGGSRGLDEQFF. DNA for the CDR3: TGCGCCAGCAGCCAAGGGGGCTCCCGGGGACTCGATGAGCAGTTCTTC.

The chain joins TRBV14 to TRBJ2-5; 14 positions agree with TRBD2. Per germline, CDR1 SGHDN and CDR2 FVKESK. Trimming removed 4 bases from V and 2 bases from J; junction bases left unmatched: 6. The CDR3 consists of 17 residues. The CDR3 is CASSPNRLAGGQETQYF. The CDR3 region has the DNA TGTGCCAGCAGCCCGAACAGACTAGCGGGAGGGCAAGAGACCCAGTACTTC. Based on the CDR3 plus reference TRBV14 and TRBJ2-5, the full variable domain is EAGVTQFPSHSVIEKGQTVTLRCDPISGHDNLYWYRRVMGKEIKFLLHFVKESKQDESGMPNNRFLAERTGGTYSTLKVQPAELEDSGVYFCASSPNRLAGGQETQYFGPGTRLLVL.

This chain connects TRBV11-2 to TRBJ2-3; 14 nucleotides match TRBD2. From germline, CDR1 is SGHAT and CDR2 FQNNGV. The V segment lost 4 bases and the J segment 5 bases; nucleotides outside the gene matches: 5. The CDR3 has 16 residues. The CDR3 DNA is TGTGCCAGCAGCTCAGGACTAGCGGGAGGTATAGATACGCAGTATTTT. The encoded protein is CASSSGLAGGIDTQYF.

This clone has only a few counts. The rearrangement joins TRBV30 to TRBJ1-5; D is perhaps TRBD1 (5 bases). The CDR3 runs 11 residues. From germline, CDR1 is GTSNPN and CDR2 SVGIG (reference sequence). Deletions cut 5 bases from V and 9 bases from J, with 11 bases between. CDR3 protein: CAWGAPGPQHF. The DNA for the CDR3 is TGTGCCTGGGGGGCCCCAGGGCCCCAGCATTTT.

The chain combines TRBV5-1 with TRBJ2-6; TRBD1 is a possible D gene (5 bases). The V and J ends lost 4 bases and 4 bases respectively, with 12 bases between them. The CDR3 contains 15 residues. Germline CDR1 is SGHRS and CDR2 is YFSETQ. CDR3 protein: CASSPDSPGANVLTF. The DNA of the CDR3 is TGCGCCAGCAGCCCTGACAGCCCCGGGGCCAACGTCCTGACTTTC. Combining the CDR3 with reference TRBV5-1 and TRBJ2-6 gives the whole variable domain KAGVTQTPRYLIKTRGQQVTLSCSPISGHRSVSWYQQTPGQGLQFLFEYFSETQRNKGNFPGRFSGRQFSNSRSEMNVSTLELGDSALYLCASSPDSPGANVLTFGAGSRLTVL.

The genes are TRBV15 and TRBJ2-7; weak D call: TRBD2 (5 bases). The V end was cut by 1 base, the J end by 2 bases, with 9 bases between. In germline, CDR1 is LNHNV, CDR2 YYDKDF (reference sequence). CDR3 length: 14 amino acids. DNA of the CDR3: TGTGCCACCAGCAGAGGGACTCTTGCCTACGAGCAGTACTTC. This encodes CATSRGTLAYEQYF. The full variable domain, with the rest looked up from reference TRBV15 and TRBJ2-7, is DAMVIQNPRYQVTQFGKPVTLSCSQTLNHNVMYWYQQKSSQAPKLLFHYYDKDFNNEADTPDNFQSRRPNTSFCFLDIRSPGLGDTAMYLCATSRGTLAYEQYFGPGTRLTVT.

This chain uses TRBV18 with TRBJ2-7; TRBD2 aligns across 13 bases. The CDR3 sequence is 15 residues long. V lost 2 bases, J lost 5 bases, and 3 bases stayed unmatched. Per germline, CDR1 KGHSH and CDR2 LQKENI. The CDR3 sequence: CASSPGLAGADEQYF. In nucleotides, the CDR3 is TGTGCCAGCTCACCAGGACTAGCGGGAGCGGACGAGCAGTACTTC.

The chain links TRBV2 to TRBJ2-2, with D tentatively TRBD2 (5 bases). Trimming cost V 4 bases and J 4 bases, with 10 bases left between them. Germline values: CDR1 SNHLY, CDR2 FYNNEI. There are 14 residues in the CDR3. Written as DNA, the CDR3 is TGTGCCAGCAGTGTGCTAGCAGGCACCGGGGAGCTGTTTTTT. Protein sequence: CASSVLAGTGELFF.

The chain links TRBV6-5 to TRBJ2-7; a possible D gene is TRBD1 (6 bases). Germline V gives CDR1 MNHEY, CDR2 SVGAGI. CDR3 length: 14 residues. Trimming removed 5 bases from V and 5 bases from J, with 16 bases in between. This CDR3 reads CASSSRDTNHEQYF. CDR3 DNA: TGTGCCAGCAGTAGCCGGGACACTAACCACGAGCAGTACTTC.

V is TRBV15 and J is TRBJ2-1; 9 bases align to TRBD2. CDR1 and CDR2 from the germline V gene are LNHNV and YYDKDF (reference sequence). This CDR3 contains 15 residues. The junction had 5 bases not matched to a gene; V was cut back by 3 bases and J by 5 bases. CDR3 amino acids: CATSRAGGGNNEQFF. In DNA, the CDR3 is TGTGCCACCAGCAGGGCGGGGGGGGGCAACAATGAGCAGTTCTTC.

This clone was counted a few times. The chain links TRBV5-1 to TRBJ1-2; 9 positions match TRBD1. The CDR3 length is 14 residues. Per the germline V gene, CDR1 is SGHRS and CDR2 is YFSETQ. Trimming at V came to 0 bases and at J to 4 bases, leaving 1 base not matched to a gene. The CDR3 DNA reads as TGCGCCAGCAGCTTGGGGGACAGGGCCTATGGCTACACCTTC. It is translated as CASSLGDRAYGYTF.

The rearrangement uses TRBV5-1 and TRBJ2-5, with D perhaps matching TRBD1 (6 bases). This CDR3 has 16 amino acids. Germline lookup yields CDR1 SGHRS and CDR2 YFSETQ. V lost 4 bases and J 2 bases, leaving 18 bases between the germline ends. The CDR3 spells CASSPFVTGEQETQYF. CDR3 sequence (DNA): TGCGCCAGCAGCCCATTTGTGACAGGAGAACAAGAGACCCAGTACTTC.